This TCR beta chain was obtained from a study of Ad26.COV2.S vaccination and SARS-CoV-2 variants. Study overall: It was the COV1001 Ad26.COV2.S trial arm that included the donor. Overall study results and limits: Measures of TCR breadth and depth may have fallen short of total T cell responses.

Data came from immunoSEQ multiplex PCR; TCRdb stores just in-frame clones and leaves some out. The repertoire holds fewer than 500,000 clones, with roughly 89% as singletons. Indicated treatment: around 19 received Ad26.COV2.S at low or high dose, single or two shots; about 5 received placebo; per-sample allocation not given. Samples analyzed were those drawn on day 63 after the first vaccine or placebo injection. The CDR3 spans 12 residues. V was cut by 5 bases and J by 7 bases, with 8 bases left in between. Germline V gene sequence: CDR1 SGHNT, CDR2 YENEEA. Regarding this clone: Its target is not known.

The chain uses TRBV11-3 and TRBJ2-2; D is uncertain. Material: peripheral blood, obtained in a trial of Ad26.COV2.S vaccine versus placebo. The receptor's source is a person between 18 and 65 years old who received the Ad26.COV2.S COVID-19 vaccine or a placebo. The CDR3 DNA sequence: TGTGCCAGCAGCCAAACCGACGGGGAGCTGTTTTTT. The encoded protein is CASSQTDGELFF.